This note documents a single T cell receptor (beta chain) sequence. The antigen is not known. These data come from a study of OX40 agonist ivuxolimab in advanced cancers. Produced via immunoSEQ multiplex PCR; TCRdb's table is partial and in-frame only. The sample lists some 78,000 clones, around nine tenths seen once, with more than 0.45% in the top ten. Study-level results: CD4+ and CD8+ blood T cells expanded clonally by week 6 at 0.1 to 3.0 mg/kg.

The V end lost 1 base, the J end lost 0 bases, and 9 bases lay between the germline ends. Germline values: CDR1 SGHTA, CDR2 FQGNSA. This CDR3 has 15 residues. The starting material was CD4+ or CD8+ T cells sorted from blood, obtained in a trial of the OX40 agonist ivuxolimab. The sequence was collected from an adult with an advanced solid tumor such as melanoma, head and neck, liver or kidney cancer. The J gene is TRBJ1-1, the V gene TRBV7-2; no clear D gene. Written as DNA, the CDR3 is TGTGCCAGCAGCTTAGTCAATCAGTTGAACACTGAAGCTTTCTTT. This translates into CASSLVNQLNTEAFF. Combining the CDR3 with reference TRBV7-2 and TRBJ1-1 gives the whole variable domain GAGVSQSPSNKVTEKGKDVELRCDPISGHTALYWYRQSLGQGLEFLIYFQGNSAPDKSGLPSDRFSAERTGGSVSTLTIQRTQQEDSAVYLCASSLVNQLNTEAFFGQGTRLTVV.